This T cell receptor beta chain was captured in a study of shared clonotypes between healthy human individuals. Naivety among CD8 cells was defined by CD45RO negativity and positive CCR7 selection, thereby excluding terminally differentiated effector memory CD45RA+ cells. Sequencing was performed with immunoSEQ multiplex PCR; in TCRdb, only in-frame clones are kept and a portion is missing. The sample yields roughly 570,000 clones, about 98% seen once. The specimen was naive CD8+ T cells sorted from blood. This sequence was found in a man aged 25-45 years in good health.

The CDR3 nucleotides read TGCGCCAGCAGCCAAGATTATTGGACTAGCGTTAGAACTACCGGGGAGCTGTTTTTT. As protein: CASSQDYWTSVRTTGELFF. This sequence joins TRBV4-3 and TRBJ2-2; 9 bases line up with TRBD2. The V gene's germline CDR1 is LGHNA and CDR2 YSLEER. J was trimmed by 5 bases and V by 0 bases; bases with no gene match: 13. The CDR3 is 19 residues long.